Below, 21 T cell receptor beta chains from the same sample are listed, as sequenced in a study of T cells after yellow fever vaccination. Using its own MiXCR run on the 5' RACE reads, TCRdb lists one record per CDR3 protein. This sample carries some 350,000 distinct CDR3 sequences, 3.5% to 4.5% of them seen once, and the ten largest clones take approximately 24%. The input for sequencing was PBMCs, taken 5 days after the yellow fever booster vaccination. The receptors here all came from a man aged 18 to 35 who received the YFV17D yellow fever vaccine.

This clonotype showed up many times. V and J are TRBV7-9 and TRBJ1-3; TRBD1 is a possible D gene (6 bases). The germline V gene encodes CDR1 SEHNR and CDR2 FQNEAQ (reference sequence). CDR3 size: 13 residues. V dropped 5 bases and J dropped 8 bases, with 13 bases sitting between them. CDR3 region: CASSTGQKDTIYF. The CDR3 DNA is TGTGCCAGCAGCACCGGACAGAAAGACACCATATATTTT.

This clonotype was seen ten or more times. This sequence joins TRBV7-2 and TRBJ1-1; D is undetermined. From germline, CDR1 is SGHTA and CDR2 FQGNSA. Trimming shortened V by 3 bases and J by 0 bases, and 17 bases separated the two germline ends. This CDR3 has 17 amino acids. For the CDR3, the DNA is TGTGCCAGCAGCTTCCGGCCAGGCAGACCGATGAACACTGAAGCTTTCTTT. Amino acid sequence: CASSFRPGRPMNTEAFF. The variable domain in full, with the rest retrieved from reference TRBV7-2 and TRBJ1-1, is GAGVSQSPSNKVTEKGKDVELRCDPISGHTALYWYRQSLGQGLEFLIYFQGNSAPDKSGLPSDRFSAERTGGSVSTLTIQRTQQEDSAVYLCASSFRPGRPMNTEAFFGQGTRLTVV.

This clonotype has a handful of counts. The J gene is TRBJ2-4, the V gene TRBV4-2; 8 nucleotides line up with TRBD1. V trimming: 2 bases; J trimming: 1 base; junction bases outside the gene matches: 13. Looked up from germline, CDR1 is LGHNA and CDR2 is YNFKEQ. This CDR3 spans 19 amino acids. CDR3 loop: CASSQPRYQGASAKNIQYF. The CDR3 DNA is TGTGCCAGCAGCCAACCCCGTTACCAGGGGGCGTCCGCCAAAAACATTCAGTACTTC.

This clonotype was counted between two and nine times. The rearrangement links TRBV7-2 to TRBJ2-3, with 11 bases matching TRBD2. The V segment lost 3 bases and the J segment 3 bases; nucleotides outside the gene matches: 5. This CDR3 has 16 residues. Germline assignment: CDR1 SGHTA and CDR2 FQGNSA. The CDR3 sequence is CASSFVLAGGTDTQYF. The CDR3, as DNA: TGTGCCAGCAGCTTTGTTCTAGCGGGGGGAACAGATACGCAGTATTTT.

The CDR3 nucleotides are TGTGCCAGCTCACCACCGGAACGGTCGCAGCAGTACGTC. It is translated as CASSPPERSQQYV. V and J are TRBV18 and TRBJ2-7; D unclear. The V end lost 0 bases, the J end lost 8 bases, and 11 bases lay between the germline ends. Germline lookup yields CDR1 KGHSH and CDR2 LQKENI. This CDR3 has 13 amino acids.

This chain uses TRBV6-1 with TRBJ2-5, with 12 nucleotides matching TRBD1. Germline V CDR1 and CDR2: MNHNS, SASEGT. The CDR3 extends over 15 amino acids. Unmatched junction bases numbered 5, after V lost 4 bases and J lost 5 bases. CDR3 sequence (DNA): TGTGCCAGCAGTGGAGAGGGGACAGGGGGCGAGACCCAGTACTTC. Amino acid sequence: CASSGEGTGGETQYF.

This chain uses TRBV7-9 with TRBJ2-1; no clear D gene. Per the germline V gene, CDR1 is SEHNR and CDR2 is FQNEAQ (reference sequence). Trimming left V 8 bases short and J 2 bases short, with 16 bases between. This CDR3 is 15 amino acids long. This chain's CDR3 is CASLRYMRTYNEQFF. CDR3 bases: TGTGCCAGCCTTCGCTATATGCGCACCTACAATGAGCAGTTCTTC.

Only a few counts were recorded for this clonotype. V gene TRBV20-1 combines with J gene TRBJ1-1; tentative D call: TRBD1 (6 bases). Between the trimmed V and J ends, which lost 3 bases and 5 bases, there was a span of 25 bases. Germline-derived CDR1 and CDR2 are DFQATT and SNEGSKA (reference sequence). The CDR3 has 17 amino acids. Here the CDR3 reads CSARHGTRGATGTEAFF. Written as DNA, the CDR3 is TGCAGTGCTAGGCACGGAACACGGGGGGCGACGGGTACTGAAGCTTTCTTT.

This clonotype was picked up many times. This chain uses TRBV9 with TRBJ2-3; no clear D gene. Germline CDR1 reads SGDLS; CDR2 reads YYNGEE. Deletions cut 3 bases from V and 8 bases from J, with 13 bases between. This CDR3 region has 13 residues. In DNA form, the CDR3 reads TGTGCCAGCAGCGCACCTCCTTGGGCTACGCAGTATTTT. Its protein is CASSAPPWATQYF.

Here the CDR3 DNA reads TGTGCCAGCAGCAACCCCGGGGAGGCGAACACTGAAGCTTTCTTT. Translation: CASSNPGEANTEAFF. The chain has TRBV5-6 and TRBJ1-1, with D hard to call. Trimming shortened V by 4 bases and J by 1 base, and 14 bases separated the two germline ends. The CDR3 sequence is 15 residues long. Germline V lookup: CDR1 SGHDT, CDR2 YYEEEE. Looking up the rest from reference TRBV5-6 and TRBJ1-1 gives the full variable domain: DAGVTQSPTHLIKTRGQQVTLRCSPKSGHDTVSWYQQALGQGPQFIFQYYEEEERQRGNFPDRFSGHQFPNYSSELNVNALLLGDSALYLCASSNPGEANTEAFFGQGTRLTVV.

This clonotype was counted at least ten times. The chain employs TRBV5-1 and TRBJ1-1; 9 bases are a match to TRBD1. The CDR3 sequence is 13 residues long. The trim removed 5 bases at V and 3 bases at J, leaving 2 bases unmatched. Per germline, CDR1 SGHRS and CDR2 YFSETQ. This CDR3 reads CASRWDRDTEAFF. The CDR3 nucleotides are TGCGCCAGCAGATGGGACAGGGACACTGAAGCTTTCTTT.

This clonotype was seen ten or more times. This chain connects TRBV20-1 to TRBJ2-1, with 8 bases identical to TRBD2. The V segment lost 4 bases and the J segment 1 base; nucleotides outside the gene matches: 6. This CDR3 has 15 residues. The germline V gene encodes CDR1 DFQATT and CDR2 SNEGSKA (reference sequence). Here the CDR3 DNA reads TGCAGTGCTACCTCCCGGGGGGGATCCTACAATGAGCAGTTCTTC. Its translation is CSATSRGGSYNEQFF.

This clonotype was found a few times. The chain recombines TRBV5-1 with TRBJ2-5; possibly TRBD1 for D (5 bases). The CDR3 runs to 13 residues. CDR1 and CDR2 from the germline V gene are SGHRS and YFSETQ. V lost 4 bases and J lost 3, with 10 bases in between. CDR3 sequence: CASSARVEETQYF. In nucleotides, the CDR3 is TGCGCCAGCAGCGCCAGGGTAGAAGAGACCCAGTACTTC.

This chain uses TRBV20-1 with TRBJ1-6; the D is unclear. This CDR3 is 14 amino acids long. Germline V lookup: CDR1 DFQATT, CDR2 SNEGSKA (reference sequence). CDR3 residues: CGTAGLVANSPLHF. The CDR3 DNA follows: TGCGGCACGGCCGGTCTGGTTGCAAATTCACCCCTCCACTTT.

This clonotype has just a few counts. V and J are TRBV27 and TRBJ1-3; TRBD1 is a possible D gene (5 bases). The V gene lost 4 bases and the J gene lost 0 bases, with 10 bases spanning the gap. Germline V lookup: CDR1 MNHEY, CDR2 SMNVEV (reference sequence). This CDR3 region has 15 residues. The CDR3 region has the DNA TGTGCCAGCAGTTCGGTCGGGGGCTCTGGAAACACCATATATTTT. Translated: CASSSVGGSGNTIYF.

In this sample, this clonotype turned up many times. This sequence joins TRBV14 and TRBJ2-2; D ambiguous. V lost 4 bases, J lost 2 bases, and 11 bases lay in between. CDR1 is SGHDN, CDR2 FVKESK, per germline. The CDR3 runs 15 residues. The DNA for the CDR3 is TGTGCCAGCAGCCGACGGGCGATAAACACCGGGGAGCTGTTTTTT. Translation: CASSRRAINTGELFF.

This clonotype showed up many times. The chain carries TRBV6-6 and TRBJ2-5, with 8 positions matching TRBD2. The CDR3 covers 16 residues. V lost 5 bases and J lost 6; bases outside the gene matches: 14. Looked up from germline, CDR1 is MNHNY and CDR2 is SVGAGI (reference sequence). The chain's CDR3 is CASSNQGGAGAKTQYF. The CDR3 DNA reads as TGTGCCAGCAGTAACCAGGGTGGAGCGGGGGCCAAGACCCAGTACTTC.

This clonotype was seen a handful of times. V usage is TRBV7-9 and J usage is TRBJ2-3; D might be TRBD2 (6 bases). Trimming took off 1 base at V and 2 bases at J, with 13 bases between the two ends. This CDR3 has 16 residues. Germline V gene sequence: CDR1 SEHNR, CDR2 FQNEAQ (reference sequence). The CDR3 DNA follows: TGTGCCAGCAGCTTAGTCGGCGGGGCTAACACAGATACGCAGTATTTT. Translated, it gives CASSLVGGANTDTQYF.

The sample holds many counts of this clonotype. The rearrangement uses TRBV12-3 or TRBV12-4 and TRBJ1-2; TRBD1 aligns across 10 bases. The CDR3 is 15 residues long. V trimming: 2 bases; J trimming: 3 bases; junction bases outside the gene matches: 3. CDR3 sequence reads: CASSLRDRGDYGYTF. DNA of the CDR3: TGTGCCAGCAGTTTACGGGACAGGGGAGACTATGGCTACACCTTC.

This clonotype was seen a few times. CDR3 in amino acids: CASSTGELLQETQYF. As DNA, the CDR3 is TGTGCCAGCAGCACCGGTGAACTACTCCAAGAGACCCAGTACTTC. J is TRBJ2-5 and V is TRBV7-9, with unresolved D. CDR1 and CDR2 from the germline V gene are SEHNR and FQNEAQ (reference sequence). V was pared by 5 bases and J by 1 base, with 14 bases between. This CDR3 has 15 residues.

The table lists this clonotype with a few counts. The chain is built from TRBV20-1 and TRBJ1-1; the D is unclear. The CDR3 runs to 12 residues. Germline V lookup: CDR1 DFQATT, CDR2 SNEGSKA (reference sequence). The V end lost 6 bases, the J end lost 4 bases, and 12 bases lay between the germline ends. Written as DNA, the CDR3 is TGCAGTGCCCCTAACCAGGCCACTGAAGCTTTCTTT. Residues: CSAPNQATEAFF.